These 14 T cell receptor beta chains were sequenced from one sample in a study of OX40 agonist ivuxolimab in advanced cancers. The repertoire was sequenced with immunoSEQ multiplex PCR; TCRdb's copy has only in-frame clones and lacks some. The data hold 35,000 to 55,000 clones, with about four fifths observed a single time. The material sequenced was CD4+ or CD8+ T cells sorted from blood, taken in a trial of the OX40 agonist ivuxolimab. These receptors originate from an adult with an advanced solid tumor such as melanoma, head and neck, liver or kidney cancer.

This chain links TRBV27 with TRBJ2-1; D may correspond to TRBD1 or TRBD2 (5 bases each). Germline-derived CDR1 and CDR2 are MNHEY and SMNVEV (reference sequence). This CDR3 contains 14 residues. Trimming stripped 7 bases from V and 7 bases from J, with 17 bases between. CDR3 protein: CASKSTTWGNEQFF. CDR3 nucleotides: TGTGCCAGCAAGTCTACCACTTGGGGGAATGAGCAGTTCTTC.

In the case of this clone: Other DNA sequences within the sample encode an identical CDR3. V and J are TRBV27 and TRBJ1-5; no reliable D call. Trimming left V 10 bases short and J 0 bases short, with 10 bases between. Germline values: CDR1 MNHEY, CDR2 SMNVEV (reference sequence). The CDR3 runs to 13 residues. CDR3 in DNA: TGTGCCACTCTACCGGATAGCAATCAGCCCCAGCATTTT. Translating it yields CATLPDSNQPQHF.

About this clone: One end of the junction fails to match germline, which may point to a read error. The chain joins TRBV7-7 to TRBJ2-5; no clear D. CDR3 size: 12 residues. CDR1 is SSHAT and CDR2 is FNYEAQ in the germline V gene (reference sequence). The CDR3 reads CASSLIGETQYF. The CDR3 region has the DNA TGTGCTAGCAGCTTAATAGGAGAGACCCAGTACTTC.

The chain is built from TRBV7-2 and TRBJ2-7; D is uncertain. This CDR3 spans 15 amino acids. V lost 0 bases and J 0 bases, leaving 9 bases between the germline ends. CDR1 and CDR2 (germline): SGHTA, FQGNSA. CDR3 sequence: CASSLAHRSSYEQYF. The CDR3 DNA sequence: TGTGCCAGCAGCTTAGCACATAGGAGCTCCTACGAGCAGTACTTC.

The genes are TRBV6-5 and TRBJ1-5; D is uncertain. The CDR3 consists of 14 residues. Germline V gene lookup returns CDR1 MNHEY and CDR2 SVGAGI. V shed 5 bases and J shed 9 bases, with 17 bases lying between them. CDR3 in DNA: TGTGCCAGCAGTCGGGATCCTACCAAGGGGCCCCAGCATTTT. Protein product: CASSRDPTKGPQHF.

This clone showed up just once. Here the CDR3 DNA reads TGTGCCACCAGCAGAGATATGACAATCCAAGAGACCCAGTACTTC. Translated, it gives CATSRDMTIQETQYF. The V and J genes are TRBV15 and TRBJ2-5; D unresolved. CDR1 is LNHNV and CDR2 is YYDKDF in the germline V gene (reference sequence). Between the trimmed V and J ends, which lost 0 bases and 1 base, there was a span of 9 bases. This CDR3 region has 15 residues.

The rearrangement uses TRBV5-1 and TRBJ2-7, with 16 positions matching TRBD2. The CDR3 runs 16 residues. The germline gives CDR1 SGHRS, CDR2 YFSETQ. V shed 0 bases, J shed 5 bases, and the junction held 2 bases outside the gene matches. CDR3: CASSLGGTSGRDEQYF. The CDR3 nucleotides are TGCGCCAGCAGCTTGGGGGGGACTAGCGGGAGGGACGAGCAGTACTTC. Full variable domain (rest looked up from reference TRBV5-1 and TRBJ2-7): KAGVTQTPRYLIKTRGQQVTLSCSPISGHRSVSWYQQTPGQGLQFLFEYFSETQRNKGNFPGRFSGRQFSNSRSEMNVSTLELGDSALYLCASSLGGTSGRDEQYFGPGTRLTVT.

The rearrangement joins TRBV5-1 to TRBJ2-5; 10 bases align to TRBD2. The CDR3 runs 16 residues. Germline V gives CDR1 SGHRS, CDR2 YFSETQ. The V segment lost 4 bases and the J segment 6 bases; nucleotides outside the gene matches: 12. The CDR3 is CASSPSTGTSVKTQYF. The CDR3 nucleotides are TGCGCCAGCAGCCCCTCTACCGGGACTAGCGTCAAGACCCAGTACTTC.

The chain links TRBV9 to TRBJ1-3; D is possibly TRBD1 (6 bases). The CDR3 extends over 17 amino acids. Trimming removed 0 bases from V and 8 bases from J, with 21 bases in between. Per the germline V gene, CDR1 is SGDLS and CDR2 is YYNGEE. The CDR3 spells CASSVGSGQLARDTIYF. DNA for the CDR3: TGTGCCAGCAGCGTAGGGTCCGGACAGCTCGCTCGGGACACCATATATTTT.

The V call is TRBV9, the J call TRBJ2-1; no firm D call. The V and J ends lost 4 bases and 9 bases respectively, with 23 bases between them. CDR3 length: 16 amino acids. In germline, CDR1 is SGDLS, CDR2 YYNGEE. DNA for the CDR3: TGTGCCAGCAGCCCCAGACGAGCCTCCTCGGTCGGTGAGCAGTTCTTC. This sequence encodes CASSPRRASSVGEQFF.

The chain employs TRBV30 and TRBJ1-2, with 11 bases aligning to TRBD1. The CDR3 runs to 14 residues. The ends lost 1 base at V and 7 bases at J; junction bases unmatched: 5. Germline V lookup: CDR1 GTSNPN, CDR2 SVGIG (reference sequence). This chain's CDR3 is CAWSGLGQGVGYTF. DNA for the CDR3: TGTGCCTGGAGTGGCCTGGGACAGGGGGTTGGCTACACCTTC.

This clone came up once. This sequence joins TRBV11-2 and TRBJ1-6, with D maybe TRBD1 (6 bases). V dropped 2 bases and J dropped 7 bases, with 15 bases sitting between them. CDR1 SGHAT and CDR2 FQNNGV come from the germline V gene. The CDR3 extends over 16 amino acids. This CDR3 is CASSLPRDIWNSPLHF. CDR3 coding DNA: TGTGCCAGCAGCTTACCCCGGGACATCTGGAATTCACCCCTCCACTTT.

In this sample, this clone turned up once. The chain is built from TRBV10-3 and TRBJ2-3; TRBD1 or TRBD2 may be the D gene (5 bases each). V was pared by 3 bases and J by 5 bases, with 15 bases between. CDR3 size: 15 residues. CDR1 and CDR2 (germline): ENHRY, SYGVKD. The CDR3 spells CAISDRVIGGDTQYF. CDR3 DNA: TGTGCCATCAGTGACAGGGTCATAGGAGGAGATACGCAGTATTTT.

The V and J genes are TRBV19 and TRBJ2-3; tentative D call: TRBD2 (6 bases). Germline V gene sequence: CDR1 LNHDA, CDR2 SQIVND (reference sequence). The CDR3 runs 15 residues. Trimming cost V 5 bases and J 2 bases, with 14 bases left between them. CDR3 sequence reads: CASSPQLAITDTQYF. The CDR3 DNA is TGTGCCAGTAGTCCCCAACTAGCCATCACAGATACGCAGTATTTT.